The present entry profiles one TCR beta chain with its context. The CDR3 has 14 residues. Looked up from germline, CDR1 is SGHKS and CDR2 is YYEKEE (reference sequence). V trimming: 3 bases; J trimming: 6 bases; junction bases outside the gene matches: 7. Measured with immunoSEQ multiplex PCR; TCRdb has only the in-frame clones, and not every one. The table includes roughly 90,000 clones, 85% to 95% detected once. The sample is drawn from a study of control samples from healthy donors and cancer patients. The V call is TRBV5-5, the J call TRBJ2-7; 9 bases line up with TRBD1. The sequence came from a woman in her 30s in good health. Sequenced input: blood. CDR3 nucleotide sequence: TGTGCCAGCAGCTCCGGGACAGGGTTGTCCGAGCAGTACTTC. It codes for CASSSGTGLSEQYF. The variable domain in full, with the rest retrieved from reference TRBV5-5 and TRBJ2-7, is DAGVTQSPTHLIKTRGQQVTLRCSPISGHKSVSWYQQVLGQGPQFIFQYYEKEERGRGNFPDRFSARQFPNYSSELNVNALLLGDSALYLCASSSGTGLSEQYFGPGTRLTVT.